This TCR beta chain was documented in a study of blood T cell repertoires in COVID-19. Study overall: COVID-19 samples collected from the United States, Italy and Spain covered acute and convalescent phases. T cells, B-cell-depleted T cells, or PBMCs supplied cDNA or gDNA.

The J segment lost 6 bases and the V segment lost 5 bases, leaving 8 bases of the junction unmatched. CDR3 length: 15 amino acids. CDR1 and CDR2 (germline): KGHDR, SFDVKD. Profiled with immunoSEQ multiplex PCR; TCRdb holds only in-frame clones, not every one. Altogether about 200,000 clones are present, approximately 87% being singletons, with the ten largest covering 0.78%. The chain uses TRBV24-1 and TRBJ2-3; 9 bases are shared with TRBD1. The source material was peripheral blood. This receptor was taken from a woman in her sixties or seventies with acute or convalescent COVID-19. In nucleotides, the CDR3 is TGTGCCACCAGTGCCCCGGGACAGGGAGAGGATACGCAGTATTTT. Protein: CATSAPGQGEDTQYF.